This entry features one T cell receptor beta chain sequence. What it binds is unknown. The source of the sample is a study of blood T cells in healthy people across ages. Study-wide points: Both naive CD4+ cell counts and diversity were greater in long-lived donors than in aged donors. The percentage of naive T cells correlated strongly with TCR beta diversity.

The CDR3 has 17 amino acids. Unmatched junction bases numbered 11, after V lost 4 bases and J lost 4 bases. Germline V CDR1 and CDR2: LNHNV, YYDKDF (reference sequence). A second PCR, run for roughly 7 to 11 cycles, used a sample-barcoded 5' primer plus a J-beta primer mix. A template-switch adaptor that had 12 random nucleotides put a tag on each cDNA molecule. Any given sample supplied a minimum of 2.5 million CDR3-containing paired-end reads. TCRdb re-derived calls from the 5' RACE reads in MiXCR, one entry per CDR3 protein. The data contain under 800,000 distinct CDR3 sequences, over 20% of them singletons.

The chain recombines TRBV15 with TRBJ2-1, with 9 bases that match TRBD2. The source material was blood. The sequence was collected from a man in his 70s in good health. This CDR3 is CATSKQVGTSGYNEQFF. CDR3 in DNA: TGTGCCACCAGCAAACAGGTAGGCACTAGCGGGTACAATGAGCAGTTCTTC.